The 20 T cell receptor beta chains reported below all come from one sample, sequenced in a study of blood T cells in healthy people across ages. A second PCR, run for about 7 to 11 cycles, used a sample-barcoded 5' primer plus a J-beta primer mix. TCRdb called the 5' RACE reads again in MiXCR, with one record for every CDR3 protein. The sample shows under 1,100,000 distinct CDR3 sequences, under 30% of them seen only once. These data were likewise used in another study, on T cells of mothers and their children.

Specimen: blood. These receptors all come from a girl aged 2 to 9 in good health.

This chain uses TRBV4-1 with TRBJ2-7, with 8 bases fitting TRBD2. Unmatched junction bases numbered 7, after V lost 0 bases and J lost 3 bases. The V gene's germline CDR1 is MGHRA and CDR2 YSYEKL. The CDR3 has 16 residues. The CDR3: CASSQDRSGSIYEQYF. In nucleotides, the CDR3 is TGCGCCAGCAGCCAAGATAGGAGCGGGAGTATCTACGAGCAGTACTTC.

The chain has TRBV7-9 and TRBJ2-5, with D possibly TRBD2 on 6 matching bases. Germline loops: CDR1 SEHNR, CDR2 FQNEAQ (reference sequence). The CDR3 extends over 16 amino acids. Deletions cut 5 bases from V and 4 bases from J, with 20 bases between. This CDR3 reads CASSPGPGGLRETQYF. CDR3 coding DNA: TGTGCCAGCAGCCCCGGTCCCGGGGGACTGAGAGAGACCCAGTACTTC.

The sample holds a few counts of this clonotype. The chain carries TRBV4-1 and TRBJ1-2; D uncertain. This CDR3 contains 13 residues. V was clipped by 3 bases and J by 5 bases, with 10 bases between them. Germline CDR1 MGHRA, CDR2 YSYEKL. The CDR3 spells CASSHPTDYGYTF. The CDR3 DNA reads TGCGCCAGCAGCCACCCGACTGATTATGGCTACACCTTC.

This chain uses TRBV7-9 with TRBJ2-3, with 8 positions matching TRBD2. Germline V gene sequence: CDR1 SEHNR, CDR2 FQNEAQ (reference sequence). This CDR3 is 18 amino acids long. V dropped 1 base and J dropped 2; count of bases not matched to a gene: 11. The CDR3 bases are TGTGCCAGCAGCTTAGGATCCTTCGCGGGACTAGACACAGATACGCAGTATTTT. Translating it yields CASSLGSFAGLDTDTQYF.

This chain joins TRBV27 and TRBJ2-1; the D gene is possibly TRBD2 (5 bases). Germline-derived CDR1 and CDR2 are MNHEY and SMNVEV (reference sequence). V lost 5 bases, J lost 0 bases, and 14 bases lay in between. The CDR3 covers 16 residues. CDR3 nucleotides: TGTGCCAGCAGTCCGGACTTTAGCAGCTCCTACAATGAGCAGTTCTTC. It is translated as CASSPDFSSSYNEQFF.

The chain joins TRBV5-1 to TRBJ1-1, with TRBD1 matching over 8 bases. The J segment lost 1 base and the V segment lost 4 bases, leaving 6 bases of the junction unmatched. The CDR3 totals 15 residues. Looked up from germline, CDR1 is SGHRS and CDR2 is YFSETQ. The CDR3 nucleotides are TGCGCCAGCAGCCCGACAGGGGTTCGGAACACTGAAGCTTTCTTT. It encodes CASSPTGVRNTEAFF.

This clonotype was detected ten times or more. The junction and the germline gene differ at one end; a read error may be behind it. The J gene is TRBJ2-7, the V gene TRBV5-1; D may be TRBD2 (6 bases). The CDR3 runs 15 residues. Per germline, CDR1 SGHRS and CDR2 YFSETQ. This CDR3 reads CASSLVAGGTYEQYF. In nucleotides, the CDR3 is TGTGCCAGCAGCTTAGTCGCGGGCGGGACCTACGAGCAGTACTTC.

This clonotype was seen at least ten times. The V and J genes are TRBV13 and TRBJ2-7, with 10 bases matching TRBD1. The CDR3 sequence is 17 residues long. The junction had 12 bases not matched to a gene; V was cut back by 7 bases and J by 0 bases. The germline V gene has CDR1 PRHDT and CDR2 FYEKMQ (reference sequence). For the CDR3, the DNA is TGTGCCAGCACCACTTCCGGACAGGGGGTATCCTCCTACGAGCAGTACTTC. Residues: CASTTSGQGVSSYEQYF.

This clonotype was detected a few times. J is TRBJ2-1 and V is TRBV7-6; maybe TRBD1 (6 bases). The V end lost 6 bases, the J end lost 4 bases, and 19 bases lay between the germline ends. The CDR3 loop spans 16 amino acids. Germline CDR1 and CDR2: SGHVS and FNYEAQ. The CDR3 DNA sequence: TGTGCCAGCAGTCTCAGGCCACAGGGCCCTTACAATGAGCAGTTCTTC. It codes for CASSLRPQGPYNEQFF.

The chain joins TRBV7-9 to TRBJ1-5, with D perhaps TRBD1 (5 bases). The CDR3 consists of 16 residues. The V end lost 4 bases, the J end lost 3 bases, and 16 bases lay between the germline ends. Germline loops: CDR1 SEHNR, CDR2 FQNEAQ (reference sequence). CDR3 residues: CASSSPRGIYNQPQHF. The CDR3 bases are TGTGCCAGCAGCTCCCCCCGGGGGATCTACAATCAGCCCCAGCATTTT.

This clonotype was counted only a few times. V and J are TRBV5-5 and TRBJ1-5; tentatively, D is TRBD1 (6 bases). The CDR3 extends over 14 amino acids. V dropped 4 bases and J dropped 7 bases, with 15 bases sitting between them. Germline values: CDR1 SGHKS, CDR2 YYEKEE (reference sequence). The CDR3 spells CASSLRGVGQPQHF. The DNA of the CDR3 is TGTGCCAGCAGCCTGAGGGGGGTAGGACAGCCCCAGCATTTT.

The chain employs TRBV29-1 and TRBJ2-5; the D gene is possibly TRBD2 (6 bases). Germline V gene lookup returns CDR1 SQVTM and CDR2 ANQGSEA. The CDR3 contains 13 residues. V lost 5 bases and J 4 bases, leaving 14 bases between the germline ends. CDR3 sequence reads: CSVRLKTRETQYF. The DNA for the CDR3 is TGCAGCGTTCGCTTGAAGACTAGAGAGACCCAGTACTTC.

The sample holds one count of this clonotype. The V call is TRBV6-5, the J call TRBJ1-4, with a possible D match to TRBD1 (5 bases). Trimming shortened V by 6 bases and J by 10 bases, and 12 bases separated the two germline ends. This CDR3 comprises 12 residues. Germline V CDR1 and CDR2: MNHEY, SVGAGI. The CDR3: CASRNLGGKLFF. CDR3 DNA sequence: TGTGCCAGCAGGAATCTCGGGGGAAAACTGTTTTTT.

This clonotype was detected only a few times. The rearrangement uses TRBV6-1 and TRBJ2-4; D ambiguous. V lost 2 bases and J lost 2, with 10 bases in between. Germline loops: CDR1 MNHNS, CDR2 SASEGT. The CDR3 has 15 residues. CDR3 nucleotides: TGTGCCAGCAGTGAACCTCCAGCTACCAAAAACATTCAGTACTTC. Protein sequence: CASSEPPATKNIQYF.

Many counts were recorded for this clonotype. The chain couples TRBV9 to TRBJ2-1; 10 bases line up with TRBD2. Trimming cost V 1 base and J 6 bases; bases outside gene matches: 10. From germline, CDR1 is SGDLS and CDR2 YYNGEE. The CDR3 has 17 amino acids. This CDR3 is CASSVSVAGGSINEQFF. CDR3 in DNA: TGTGCCAGCAGCGTATCAGTAGCGGGAGGATCCATCAATGAGCAGTTCTTC.

The V call is TRBV20-1, the J call TRBJ1-1, with D perhaps TRBD1 (6 bases). This CDR3 is built from 14 residues. V was shortened by 0 bases and J by 3 bases, with 11 bases between the two germline ends. The germline V gene has CDR1 DFQATT and CDR2 SNEGSKA (reference sequence). CDR3 sequence (DNA): TGCAGTGCTAGAGACCAGGGGTTGCACACTGAAGCTTTCTTT. Its protein is CSARDQGLHTEAFF.

This clonotype was seen more than once but under ten times. The chain employs TRBV13 and TRBJ1-2, with TRBD1 identical over 9 bases. V was pared by 4 bases and J by 6 bases, with 6 bases of the junction left unmatched. The CDR3 contains 14 residues. Germline V gene lookup returns CDR1 PRHDT and CDR2 FYEKMQ (reference sequence). The CDR3 DNA sequence: TGTGCCAGCAGCTCCGGGACAGGGAGGGATGGCTACACCTTC. It translates to CASSSGTGRDGYTF.

Only a few counts were recorded for this clonotype. V gene TRBV7-3 combines with J gene TRBJ2-5; the match to TRBD2 covers 12 bases. The CDR3 loop spans 15 amino acids. Looked up from germline, CDR1 is SGHTA and CDR2 is FQGTGA. J lost 4 bases, V lost 3 bases, and 3 bases had no gene match. The CDR3 DNA follows: TGTGCCAGCAGCTTCACTAGCGGGGGGCCAGAGACCCAGTACTTC. Its protein product is CASSFTSGGPETQYF.

The chain recombines TRBV7-9 with TRBJ2-3; D is undetermined. The CDR3 runs 13 residues. Trimming pared 5 bases from V and 4 bases from J, leaving 10 bases between. Germline V gene data show CDR1 as SEHNR and CDR2 as FQNEAQ (reference sequence). For the CDR3, the DNA is TGTGCCAGCAGCCCACGTAGCCCAGATACGCAGTATTTT. Protein product: CASSPRSPDTQYF.

There are a few counts of this clonotype. The chain couples TRBV7-2 to TRBJ2-5; D may match TRBD1 or TRBD2 (5 bases each). Matching the DNA end better, TRBJ2-7 makes the J call doubtful. The CDR3 loop spans 15 amino acids. Germline V gives CDR1 SGHTA, CDR2 FQGNSA. The chain's CDR3 is CASSSPGRLPHEQYF. CDR3 DNA sequence: TGTGCCAGCAGCAGTCCGGGACGCCTTCCACACGAGCAGTACTTC.